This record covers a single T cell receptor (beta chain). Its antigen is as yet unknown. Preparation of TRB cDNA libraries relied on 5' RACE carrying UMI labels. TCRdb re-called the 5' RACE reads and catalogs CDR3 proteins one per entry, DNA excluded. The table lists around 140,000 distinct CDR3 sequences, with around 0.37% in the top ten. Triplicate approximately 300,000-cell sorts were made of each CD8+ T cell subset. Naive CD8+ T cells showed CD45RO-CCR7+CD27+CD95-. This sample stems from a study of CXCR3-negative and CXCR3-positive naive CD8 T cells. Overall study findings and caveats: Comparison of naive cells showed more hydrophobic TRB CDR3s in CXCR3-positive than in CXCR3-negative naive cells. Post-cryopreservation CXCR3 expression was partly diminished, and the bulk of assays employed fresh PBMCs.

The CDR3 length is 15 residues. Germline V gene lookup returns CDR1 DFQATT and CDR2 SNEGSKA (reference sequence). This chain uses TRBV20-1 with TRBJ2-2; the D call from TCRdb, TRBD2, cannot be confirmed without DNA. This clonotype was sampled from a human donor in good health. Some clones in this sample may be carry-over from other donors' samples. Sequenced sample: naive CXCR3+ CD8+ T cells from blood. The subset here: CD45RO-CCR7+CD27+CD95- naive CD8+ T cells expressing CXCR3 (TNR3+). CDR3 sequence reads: CSAIILAGNTGELFF.